The clone carrying this T cell receptor (beta chain) occurred many times. The antigen is not known. The entry originates in a study of T cell repertoires in cytomegalovirus infection. Whole-study context: CMV infection plus the matching HLA type was flagged by public TCR beta signatures.

V was trimmed by 3 bases and J by 0 bases, leaving 9 bases between them. The CDR3 extends over 15 amino acids. CDR1 is SGHVS, CDR2 FQNEAQ, per germline. One entry per CDR3 protein, called by TCRdb with MiXCR from the reads. The sample shows about 83,000 distinct CDR3 sequences, 24% of them seen only once. Study observations and caveats: People with CMV and the relevant HLA were identified by cumulative public TCR beta family frequency. In two of eight donors, the top clonotype was HLA-C-restricted CMV-specific.

Source: CD8+ T cells from cultured PBMCs, taken from culture after CMV antigen stimulation. The chain links TRBV7-8 to TRBJ2-1; D not certain. The receptor was isolated from a human donor in good health (CMV status not recorded). Some clones in this sample may be carry-over from other donors' samples. The CDR3 DNA follows: TGTGCCAGCAGCTTCCGGTGGAGCTCCTACAATGAGCAGTTCTTC. Protein: CASSFRWSSYNEQFF.